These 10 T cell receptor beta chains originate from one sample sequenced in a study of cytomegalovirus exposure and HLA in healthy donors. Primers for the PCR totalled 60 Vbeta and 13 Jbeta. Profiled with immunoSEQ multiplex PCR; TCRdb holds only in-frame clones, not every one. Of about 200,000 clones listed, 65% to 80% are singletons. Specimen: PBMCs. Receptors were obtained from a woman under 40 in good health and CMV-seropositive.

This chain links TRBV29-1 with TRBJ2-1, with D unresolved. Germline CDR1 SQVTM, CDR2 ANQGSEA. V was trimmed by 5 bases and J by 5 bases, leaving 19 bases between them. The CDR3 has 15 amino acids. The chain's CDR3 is CSVYFWANGDNEQFF. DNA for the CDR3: TGCAGCGTTTATTTTTGGGCCAACGGTGACAATGAGCAGTTCTTC.

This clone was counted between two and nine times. The CDR3 sequence is CASSPGVAGYNEQFF. The DNA for the CDR3 is TGTGCCAGCAGCCCCGGGGTAGCGGGGTACAATGAGCAGTTCTTC. This chain links TRBV7-8 with TRBJ2-1; 8 nucleotides align to TRBD2. The CDR3 loop spans 15 amino acids. CDR1 and CDR2 (germline): SGHVS, FQNEAQ. J lost 4 bases, V lost 5 bases, and 7 bases had no gene match.

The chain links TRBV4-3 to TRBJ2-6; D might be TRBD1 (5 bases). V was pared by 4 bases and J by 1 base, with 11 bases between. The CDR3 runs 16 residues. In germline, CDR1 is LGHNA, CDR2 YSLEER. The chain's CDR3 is CASSPQGMSGANVLTF. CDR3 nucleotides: TGCGCCAGCAGCCCCCAGGGAATGTCTGGGGCCAACGTCCTGACTTTC.

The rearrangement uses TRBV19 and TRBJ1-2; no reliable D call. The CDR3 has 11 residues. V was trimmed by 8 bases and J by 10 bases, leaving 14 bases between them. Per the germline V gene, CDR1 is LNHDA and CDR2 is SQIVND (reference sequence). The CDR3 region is CASGPGKDYTF. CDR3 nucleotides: TGTGCCAGTGGCCCGGGGAAGGACTACACCTTC.

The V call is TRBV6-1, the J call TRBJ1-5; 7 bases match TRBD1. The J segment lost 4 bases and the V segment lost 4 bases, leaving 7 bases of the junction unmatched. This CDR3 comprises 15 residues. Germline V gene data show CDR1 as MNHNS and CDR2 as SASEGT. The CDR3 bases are TGTGCCAGCAGTGTCCCCGGGACAGCAAATCAGCCCCAGCATTTT. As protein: CASSVPGTANQPQHF.

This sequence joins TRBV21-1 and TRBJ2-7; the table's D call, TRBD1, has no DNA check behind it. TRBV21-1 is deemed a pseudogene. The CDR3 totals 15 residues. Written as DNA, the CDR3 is TGTGCCAGCAGCAAAGTTGGGACAGGGTACTACGAGCAGTACTTC. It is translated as CASSKVGTGYYEQYF.

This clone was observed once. CDR3 protein: CASSLPRAGDTNEQFF. The CDR3 DNA is TGCGCCAGCAGCCTACCTAGGGCCGGGGACACTAATGAGCAGTTCTTC. V is TRBV5-1 and J is TRBJ2-1; perhaps TRBD1 as D (6 bases). The CDR3 is made up of 16 amino acids. CDR1 and CDR2 (germline): SGHRS, YFSETQ. V was trimmed by 4 bases and J by 7 bases, leaving 21 bases between them.

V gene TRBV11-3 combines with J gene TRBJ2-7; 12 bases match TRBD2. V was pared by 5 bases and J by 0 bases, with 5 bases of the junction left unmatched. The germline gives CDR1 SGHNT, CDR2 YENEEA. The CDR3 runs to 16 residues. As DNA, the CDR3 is TGTGCCAGCAGCGCCGCGACTAGCGGGAGCTCCTACGAGCAGTACTTC. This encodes CASSAATSGSSYEQYF.

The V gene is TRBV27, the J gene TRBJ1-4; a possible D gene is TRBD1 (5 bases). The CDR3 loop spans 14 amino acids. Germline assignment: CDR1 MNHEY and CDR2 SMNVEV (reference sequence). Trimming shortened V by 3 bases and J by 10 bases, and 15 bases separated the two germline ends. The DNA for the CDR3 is TGTGCCAGCAGTTTGGCGGGGCGGTTGGGAAAACTGTTTTTT. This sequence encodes CASSLAGRLGKLFF.

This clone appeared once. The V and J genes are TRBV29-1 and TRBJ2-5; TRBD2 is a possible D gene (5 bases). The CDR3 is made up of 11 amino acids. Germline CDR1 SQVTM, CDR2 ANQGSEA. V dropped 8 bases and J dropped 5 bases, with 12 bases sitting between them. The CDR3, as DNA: TGCAGCATGACACGAGGGGAGACCCAGTACTTC. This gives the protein CSMTRGETQYF.